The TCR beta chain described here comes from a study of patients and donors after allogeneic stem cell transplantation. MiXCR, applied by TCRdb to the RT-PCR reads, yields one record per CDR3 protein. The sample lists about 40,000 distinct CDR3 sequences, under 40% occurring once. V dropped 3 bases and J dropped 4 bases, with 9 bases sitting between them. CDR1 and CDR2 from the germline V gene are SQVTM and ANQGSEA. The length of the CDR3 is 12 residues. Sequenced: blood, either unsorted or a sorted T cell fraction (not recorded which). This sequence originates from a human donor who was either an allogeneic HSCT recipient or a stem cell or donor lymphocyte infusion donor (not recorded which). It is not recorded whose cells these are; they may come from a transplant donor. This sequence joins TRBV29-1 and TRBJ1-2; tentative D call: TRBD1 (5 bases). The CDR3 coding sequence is TGCAGCGTTGATATTGGGGGCTATGGCTACACCTTC. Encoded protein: CSVDIGGYGYTF.